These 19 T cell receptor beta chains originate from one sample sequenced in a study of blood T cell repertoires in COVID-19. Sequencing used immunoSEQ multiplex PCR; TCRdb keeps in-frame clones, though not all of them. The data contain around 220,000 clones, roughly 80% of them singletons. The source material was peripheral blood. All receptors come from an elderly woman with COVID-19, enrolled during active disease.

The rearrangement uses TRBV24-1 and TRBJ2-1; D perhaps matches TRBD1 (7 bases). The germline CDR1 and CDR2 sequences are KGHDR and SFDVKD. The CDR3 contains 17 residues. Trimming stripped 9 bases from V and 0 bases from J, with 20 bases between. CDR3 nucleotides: TGTGCCACCCGCTACCCCCGGCGGGACAGCTCCTACAATGAGCAGTTCTTC. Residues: CATRYPRRDSSYNEQFF.

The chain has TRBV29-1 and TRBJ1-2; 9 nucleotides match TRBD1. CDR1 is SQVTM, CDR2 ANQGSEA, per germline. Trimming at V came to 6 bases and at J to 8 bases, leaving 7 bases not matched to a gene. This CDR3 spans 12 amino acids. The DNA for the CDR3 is TGCAGCGTGCTACAGGGGGCGGCCGGCTACACCTTC. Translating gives CSVLQGAAGYTF.

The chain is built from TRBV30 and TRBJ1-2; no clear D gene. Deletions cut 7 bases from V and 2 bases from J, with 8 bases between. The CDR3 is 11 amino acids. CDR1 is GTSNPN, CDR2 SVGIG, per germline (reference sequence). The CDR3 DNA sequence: TGTGCCTACTTGGTGAACTATGGCTACACCTTC. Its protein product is CAYLVNYGYTF.

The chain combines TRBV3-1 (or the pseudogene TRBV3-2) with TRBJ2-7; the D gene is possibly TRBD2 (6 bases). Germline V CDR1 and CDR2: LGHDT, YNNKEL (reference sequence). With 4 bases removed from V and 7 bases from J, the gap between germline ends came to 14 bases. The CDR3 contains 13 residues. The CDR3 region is CASSPGLLGEQYF. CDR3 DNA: TGTGCCAGCAGCCCCGGACTATTGGGGGAGCAGTACTTC.

The DNA of the CDR3 is TGTGCCAGCTTGTACAGGGGGGAGAATTCACCCCTCCACTTT. Protein product: CASLYRGENSPLHF. The chain employs TRBV6-5 and TRBJ1-6; 8 positions agree with TRBD1. Germline CDR1 reads MNHEY; CDR2 reads SVGAGI. J was trimmed by 7 bases and V by 8 bases; bases with no gene match: 7. The length of the CDR3 is 14 residues.

Written as DNA, the CDR3 is TGTGCCAGCATCCTTAACCCCCCCTTAGCGGGGCTCCAAGAGACCCAGTACTTC. This encodes CASILNPPLAGLQETQYF. The chain employs TRBV7-2 and TRBJ2-5; 8 bases align to TRBD2. V lost 7 bases to trimming and J lost 1 base; unmatched junction nucleotides: 17. Germline V gene data show CDR1 as SGHTA and CDR2 as FQGNSA. There are 18 residues in the CDR3.

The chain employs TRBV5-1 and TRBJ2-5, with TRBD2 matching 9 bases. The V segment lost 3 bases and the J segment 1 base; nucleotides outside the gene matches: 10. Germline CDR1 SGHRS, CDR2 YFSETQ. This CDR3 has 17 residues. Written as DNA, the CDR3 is TGCGCCAGCAGCTCGGGGGGGCTAGCGGGAACCCAAGAGACCCAGTACTTC. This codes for CASSSGGLAGTQETQYF.

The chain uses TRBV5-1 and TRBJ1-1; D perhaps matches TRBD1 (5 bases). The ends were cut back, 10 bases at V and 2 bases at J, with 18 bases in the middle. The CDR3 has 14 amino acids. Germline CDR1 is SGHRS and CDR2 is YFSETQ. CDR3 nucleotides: TGCGCCTCTAAAAGGGGCTTTACTAACACTGAAGCTTTCTTT. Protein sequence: CASKRGFTNTEAFF.

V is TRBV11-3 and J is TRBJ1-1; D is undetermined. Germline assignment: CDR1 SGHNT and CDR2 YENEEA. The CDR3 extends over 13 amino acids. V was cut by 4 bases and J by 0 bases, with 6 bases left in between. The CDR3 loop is CASSSQMNTEAFF. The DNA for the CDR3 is TGTGCCAGCAGCTCCCAGATGAACACTGAAGCTTTCTTT.

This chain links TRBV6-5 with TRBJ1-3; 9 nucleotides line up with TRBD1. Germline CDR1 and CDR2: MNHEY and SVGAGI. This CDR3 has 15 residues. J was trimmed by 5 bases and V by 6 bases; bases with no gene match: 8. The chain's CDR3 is CASRQDRGIRNTIYF. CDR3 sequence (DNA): TGTGCCAGCAGACAGGACAGGGGTATCAGAAACACCATATATTTT.

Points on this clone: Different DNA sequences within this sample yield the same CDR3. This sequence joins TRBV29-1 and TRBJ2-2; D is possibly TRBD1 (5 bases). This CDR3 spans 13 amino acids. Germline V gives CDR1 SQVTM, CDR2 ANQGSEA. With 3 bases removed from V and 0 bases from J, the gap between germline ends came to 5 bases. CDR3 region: CSVDRANTGELFF. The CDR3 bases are TGCAGCGTTGACAGGGCGAACACCGGGGAGCTGTTTTTT.

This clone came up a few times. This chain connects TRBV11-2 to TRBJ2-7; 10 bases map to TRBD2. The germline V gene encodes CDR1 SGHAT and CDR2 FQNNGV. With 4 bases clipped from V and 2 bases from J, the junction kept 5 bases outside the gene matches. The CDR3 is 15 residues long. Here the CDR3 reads CASSSRTSGTYEQYF. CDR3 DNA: TGTGCCAGCAGCTCCCGGACTAGCGGCACCTACGAGCAGTACTTC. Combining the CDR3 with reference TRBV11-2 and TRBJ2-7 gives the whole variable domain EAGVAQSPRYKIIEKRQSVAFWCNPISGHATLYWYQQILGQGPKLLIQFQNNGVVDDSQLPKDRFSAERLKGVDSTLKIQPAKLEDSAVYLCASSSRTSGTYEQYFGPGTRLTVT.

In DNA, the CDR3 is TGCGCCAGCCAACGGGAGCAGACCTACGAGCAGTACTTC. Protein sequence: CASQREQTYEQYF. This sequence joins TRBV5-1 and TRBJ2-7; D perhaps matches TRBD2 (6 bases). Germline-derived CDR1 and CDR2 are SGHRS and YFSETQ. V lost 7 bases, J lost 2 bases, and 13 bases lay in between. CDR3 size: 13 residues. The full variable domain, with the rest looked up from reference TRBV5-1 and TRBJ2-7, is KAGVTQTPRYLIKTRGQQVTLSCSPISGHRSVSWYQQTPGQGLQFLFEYFSETQRNKGNFPGRFSGRQFSNSRSEMNVSTLELGDSALYLCASQREQTYEQYFGPGTRLTVT.

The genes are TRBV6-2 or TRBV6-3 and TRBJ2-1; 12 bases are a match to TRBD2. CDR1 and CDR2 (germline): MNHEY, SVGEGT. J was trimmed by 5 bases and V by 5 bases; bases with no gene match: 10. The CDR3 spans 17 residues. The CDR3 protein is CASSVASGRARDNEQFF. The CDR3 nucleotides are TGTGCCAGCAGTGTCGCTAGCGGGAGGGCCCGAGACAATGAGCAGTTCTTC.

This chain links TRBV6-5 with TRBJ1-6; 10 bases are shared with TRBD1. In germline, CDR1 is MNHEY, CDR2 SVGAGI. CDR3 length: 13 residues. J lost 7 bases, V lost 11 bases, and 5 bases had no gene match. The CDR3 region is CAGQGVRNSPLHF. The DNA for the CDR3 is TGTGCCGGACAGGGGGTGAGGAATTCACCCCTCCACTTT.

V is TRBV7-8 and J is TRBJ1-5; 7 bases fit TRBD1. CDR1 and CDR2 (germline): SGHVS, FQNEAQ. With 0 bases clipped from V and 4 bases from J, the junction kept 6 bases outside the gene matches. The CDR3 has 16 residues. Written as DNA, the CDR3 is TGTGCCAGCAGCTTAGCCTCCGGGACAGCGAATCAGCCCCAGCATTTT. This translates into CASSLASGTANQPQHF.

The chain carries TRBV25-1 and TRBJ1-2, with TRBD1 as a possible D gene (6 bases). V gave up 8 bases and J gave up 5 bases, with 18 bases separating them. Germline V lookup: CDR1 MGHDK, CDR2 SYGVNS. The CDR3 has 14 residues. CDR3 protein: CASLPTGTSYGYTF. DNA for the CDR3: TGTGCCAGCTTACCTACCGGGACATCTTATGGCTACACCTTC.

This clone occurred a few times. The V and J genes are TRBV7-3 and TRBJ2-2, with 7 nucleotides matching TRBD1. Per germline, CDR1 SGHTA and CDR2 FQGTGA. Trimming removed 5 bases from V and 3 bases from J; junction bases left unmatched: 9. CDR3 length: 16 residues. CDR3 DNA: TGTGCCAGCAGCCGACAGACAGGGCTCGACACCGGGGAGCTGTTTTTT. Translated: CASSRQTGLDTGELFF.

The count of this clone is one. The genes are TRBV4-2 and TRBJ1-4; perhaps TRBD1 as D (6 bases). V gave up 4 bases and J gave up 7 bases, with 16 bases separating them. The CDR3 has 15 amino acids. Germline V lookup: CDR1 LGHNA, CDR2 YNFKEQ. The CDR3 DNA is TGTGCCAGCAGCCCTCGAGGGGGAGACCCTGAAAAACTGTTTTTT. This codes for CASSPRGGDPEKLFF.